This T cell receptor beta chain derives from a study of blood T cell repertoires in COVID-19. This CDR3 contains 14 residues. V gave up 6 bases and J gave up 2 bases; unmatched junction bases: 6. The germline gives CDR1 SNHLY, CDR2 FYNNEI. This table comes from immunoSEQ multiplex PCR, and its TCRdb copy is limited to in-frame clones, with some not included. The sample lists 390,000 or so clones, roughly 90% seen once, with approximately 6.2% in the top ten. Sequencing used peripheral blood. This TCR derives from a man younger than 30 with active or convalescent COVID-19. The rearrangement joins TRBV2 to TRBJ2-7; 8 nucleotides agree with TRBD1. The CDR3 bases are TGTGCCAGCAGGGAGGGACAGGTTACCTACGAGCAGTACTTC. This sequence encodes CASREGQVTYEQYF. The whole variable domain, filled in from reference TRBV2 and TRBJ2-7, reads EPEVTQTPSHQVTQMGQEVILRCVPISNHLYFYWYRQILGQKVEFLVSFYNNEISEKSEIFDDQFSVERPDGSNFTLKIRSTKLEDSAMYFCASREGQVTYEQYFGPGTRLTVT.